This passage covers 29 T cell receptor beta chains from one sample sequenced in a study of T cell clonotyping in hematopoietic cell transplantation. The data were produced by immunoSEQ multiplex PCR, yet TCRdb's version contains in-frame clones alone and is incomplete. The sample has more than 11,000 clones, about 97% seen once; the top ten hold around 4.2%. The input for sequencing was peripheral blood mononuclear cells, taken 30 days after allogeneic stem cell transplant. These receptors were obtained from a female patient between 50 and 59 years old who had an allogeneic stem cell transplant from an unrelated donor, so T cells may come from the graft donor. Some clones in this sample may be carry-over from other donors' samples.

This sequence joins TRBV2 and TRBJ1-1, with a weak D call TRBD1 (6 bases). Trimming took off 6 bases at V and 7 bases at J, with 21 bases between the two ends. The CDR3 extends over 15 amino acids. Germline CDR1 and CDR2: SNHLY and FYNNEI. CDR3 protein: CASREPGTSVGEAFF. The CDR3 DNA is TGTGCCAGCAGGGAACCAGGGACATCCGTGGGTGAAGCTTTCTTT.

The chain employs TRBV4-1 and TRBJ2-2; D remains unclear. Trimming took off 1 base at V and 2 bases at J, with 5 bases between the two ends. The CDR3 consists of 14 residues. Per germline, CDR1 MGHRA and CDR2 YSYEKL. The CDR3 protein is CASSQVENTGELFF. Written as DNA, the CDR3 is TGCGCCAGCAGCCAAGTGGAAAACACCGGGGAGCTGTTTTTT.

This chain links TRBV9 with TRBJ1-2, with a possible D match to TRBD1 (5 bases). Per germline, CDR1 SGDLS and CDR2 YYNGEE. Trimming took off 2 bases at V and 2 bases at J, with 7 bases between the two ends. The length of the CDR3 is 13 residues. The DNA of the CDR3 is TGTGCCAGCAGCGTGAGGGACAACTATGGCTACACCTTC. This codes for CASSVRDNYGYTF.

The V gene is TRBV10-3, the J gene TRBJ2-3; 8 nucleotides line up with TRBD2. Germline CDR1 ENHRY, CDR2 SYGVKD. V was clipped by 6 bases and J by 4 bases; unmatched bases: 9. The CDR3 is made up of 15 amino acids. CDR3 bases: TGTGCCATCAGCCCTCGGACTAGCTCGGCAGATACGCAGTATTTT. Its protein is CAISPRTSSADTQYF.

The genes are TRBV13 and TRBJ1-2; tentative D call: TRBD1 (5 bases). The CDR3 runs to 15 residues. Germline V gives CDR1 PRHDT, CDR2 FYEKMQ (reference sequence). Trimming took off 1 base at V and 2 bases at J, with 11 bases between the two ends. The CDR3 spells CASSLVRGRNYGYTF. CDR3 coding DNA: TGTGCCAGCAGCTTAGTGCGGGGCCGGAACTATGGCTACACCTTC. The variable domain in full, completed from reference TRBV13 and TRBJ1-2, reads AAGVIQSPRHLIKEKRETATLKCYPIPRHDTVYWYQQGPGQDPQFLISFYEKMQSDKGSIPDRFSAQQFSDYHSELNMSSLELGDSALYFCASSLVRGRNYGYTFGSGTRLTVV.

This chain joins TRBV11-2 and TRBJ2-5, with a weak D call TRBD2 (6 bases). The CDR3 spans 11 residues. V lost 6 bases to trimming and J lost 12 bases, with 14 bases between them. Germline CDR1 SGHAT, CDR2 FQNNGV. The CDR3 is CASSPGTFKYF. The CDR3 DNA follows: TGTGCCAGCAGTCCGGGGACTTTCAAGTACTTC.

This chain connects TRBV5-6 to TRBJ1-2; TRBD1 is a possible D gene (6 bases). There are 11 residues in the CDR3. CDR1 and CDR2 (germline): SGHDT, YYEEEE. Trimming stripped 4 bases from V and 11 bases from J, with 12 bases between. CDR3 coding DNA: TGTGCCAGCAGCCAGGGGAGGGGGTACACCTTC. The encoded protein is CASSQGRGYTF. Complete variable domain (other parts from reference TRBV5-6 and TRBJ1-2): DAGVTQSPTHLIKTRGQQVTLRCSPKSGHDTVSWYQQALGQGPQFIFQYYEEEERQRGNFPDRFSGHQFPNYSSELNVNALLLGDSALYLCASSQGRGYTFGSGTRLTVV.

V and J are TRBV2 and TRBJ1-2; 8 bases line up with TRBD1. Germline V gene sequence: CDR1 SNHLY, CDR2 FYNNEI. The CDR3 extends over 12 amino acids. V trimming: 7 bases; J trimming: 8 bases; junction bases outside the gene matches: 6. CDR3 residues: CASTSQGDGYTF. As DNA, the CDR3 is TGTGCCAGCACTTCACAGGGGGACGGCTACACCTTC.

The chain joins TRBV27 to TRBJ2-3; no clear D gene. V lost 9 bases to trimming and J lost 2 bases, with 12 bases between them. This CDR3 comprises 13 residues. Germline V CDR1 and CDR2: MNHEY, SMNVEV (reference sequence). CDR3 DNA: TGTGCCAGTACGTCAAGCCCCACAGATACGCAGTATTTT. It encodes CASTSSPTDTQYF.

The chain links TRBV5-8 to TRBJ2-7; unclear D gene. V lost 2 bases and J 1 base, leaving 7 bases between the germline ends. The CDR3 loop spans 13 amino acids. Per germline, CDR1 SGHTS and CDR2 YDEGEE. The CDR3 here is CASSFATSYEQYF. The CDR3 DNA reads as TGTGCCAGCAGCTTCGCCACTTCCTACGAGCAGTACTTC. Supplemented by reference TRBV5-8 and TRBJ2-7, the full variable domain reads EAGVTQSPTHLIKTRGQQATLRCSPISGHTSVYWYQQALGLGLQFLLWYDEGEERNRGNFPPRFSGRQFPNYSSELNVNALELEDSALYLCASSFATSYEQYFGPGTRLTVT.

The V and J genes are TRBV6-5 and TRBJ1-3; possible D gene TRBD1, 5 bases. The V and J ends lost 2 bases and 6 bases respectively, with 11 bases between them. Germline lookup yields CDR1 MNHEY and CDR2 SVGAGI. This CDR3 is built from 14 residues. CDR3 in DNA: TGTGCCAGCAGTTACGCGTGGGGGGAAAACACCATATATTTT. Translated, it gives CASSYAWGENTIYF.

J is TRBJ1-3 and V is TRBV9; D not certain. The CDR3 has 15 amino acids. With 4 bases removed from V and 2 bases from J, the gap between germline ends came to 13 bases. The germline gives CDR1 SGDLS, CDR2 YYNGEE. CDR3 in DNA: TGTGCCAGCAGCTCCGGGATTTGGGCTGGAAACACCATATATTTT. As protein: CASSSGIWAGNTIYF.

V usage is TRBV2 and J usage is TRBJ1-1; D is undetermined. The germline gives CDR1 SNHLY, CDR2 FYNNEI. The V end lost 1 base, the J end lost 5 bases, and 8 bases lay between the germline ends. The CDR3 has 13 amino acids. Written as DNA, the CDR3 is TGTGCCAGCAGTGAAGTCCTAAGGACTGAAGCTTTCTTT. It codes for CASSEVLRTEAFF.

The chain carries TRBV30 and TRBJ2-7, with 8 nucleotides matching TRBD2. CDR3 length equals 14 residues. Germline trimming cut 7 bases from V and 2 bases from J; bases unmatched to any gene: 10. CDR1 is GTSNPN and CDR2 is SVGIG in the germline V gene (reference sequence). As DNA, the CDR3 is TGTGCCTTTGCGCATGACGGGGGGGCCTACGAGCAGTACTTC. It is translated as CAFAHDGGAYEQYF.

V and J are TRBV7-9 and TRBJ2-7, with D possibly being TRBD1 or TRBD2 (5 bases each). The CDR3 has 13 residues. The germline CDR1 and CDR2 sequences are SEHNR and FQNEAQ (reference sequence). Deletions cut 2 bases from V and 4 bases from J, with 9 bases between. For the CDR3, the DNA is TGTGCCAGCAGCTTAAGATGGGGGTACGAGCAGTACTTC. Translating gives CASSLRWGYEQYF.

V gene TRBV23-1 combines with J gene TRBJ2-1; D is tentatively TRBD1 or TRBD2 (6 bases each). TRBV23-1 is identified as an open reading frame with a role that is uncertain. CDR3 length: 17 amino acids. V was pared by 0 bases and J by 4 bases, with 16 bases between. CDR3 sequence reads: CASSQSGETRGYNEQFF. In DNA, the CDR3 is TGCGCCAGCAGTCAATCCGGCGAGACTAGGGGGTACAATGAGCAGTTCTTC.

The chain recombines TRBV19 with TRBJ1-2; D not certain. V lost 3 bases and J lost 3, with 11 bases in between. The CDR3 contains 14 residues. Per germline, CDR1 LNHDA and CDR2 SQIVND (reference sequence). The DNA for the CDR3 is TGTGCCAGTAGTATCACGATCGCTTACTATGGCTACACCTTC. Translating gives CASSITIAYYGYTF.

V gene TRBV4-1 combines with J gene TRBJ1-2, with D maybe TRBD1 (5 bases). Per the germline V gene, CDR1 is MGHRA and CDR2 is YSYEKL. The CDR3 runs 18 residues. The V gene lost 0 bases and the J gene lost 4 bases, with 21 bases spanning the gap. In DNA, the CDR3 is TGCGCCAGCAGCCAAGAGAGGGCTAGGGGAAAGGGTCCCTATGGCTACACCTTC. Translation gives CASSQERARGKGPYGYTF.

The chain employs TRBV7-9 and TRBJ1-2; 8 bases line up with TRBD1. CDR1 and CDR2 (germline): SEHNR, FQNEAQ (reference sequence). Trimming removed 5 bases from V and 3 bases from J; junction bases left unmatched: 5. The CDR3 loop spans 14 amino acids. CDR3 nucleotide sequence: TGTGCCAGCAGCGCCTCGGGACAGGACTATGGCTACACCTTC. Its protein is CASSASGQDYGYTF.

The chain combines TRBV7-3 with TRBJ2-3; D not resolved. With 3 bases removed from V and 6 bases from J, the gap between germline ends came to 13 bases. CDR3 length: 14 residues. From germline, CDR1 is SGHTA and CDR2 FQGTGA. CDR3: CASSFSQRPDTQYF. The CDR3 coding sequence is TGTGCCAGCAGCTTTTCACAGCGCCCCGATACGCAGTATTTT.

This chain uses TRBV30 with TRBJ2-1; TRBD1 matches 10 bases. CDR1 is GTSNPN, CDR2 SVGIG, per germline (reference sequence). The J segment lost 7 bases and the V segment lost 3 bases, leaving 9 bases of the junction unmatched. The CDR3 runs 15 residues. The CDR3 region is CAWSYRDRGMNEQFF. The CDR3 DNA reads TGTGCCTGGAGCTACCGGGACAGGGGTATGAATGAGCAGTTCTTC.

This clone has a single count. The chain recombines TRBV7-9 with TRBJ1-1; a possible D gene is TRBD1 (5 bases). Trimming took off 0 bases at V and 8 bases at J, with 10 bases between the two ends. This CDR3 is built from 13 residues. Germline assignment: CDR1 SEHNR and CDR2 FQNEAQ (reference sequence). CDR3 sequence (DNA): TGTGCCAGCAGCTTAGCGGTGGGGACCGAAGCTTTCTTT. Encoded protein: CASSLAVGTEAFF.

The chain uses TRBV6-5 and TRBJ2-1; 8 bases are shared with TRBD2. Germline lookup yields CDR1 MNHEY and CDR2 SVGAGI. CDR3 length equals 16 residues. V lost 2 bases to trimming and J lost 0 bases; unmatched junction nucleotides: 3. CDR3: CASSYTGGGSYNEQFF. Here the CDR3 DNA reads TGTGCCAGCAGTTACACGGGGGGGGGCTCCTACAATGAGCAGTTCTTC.

This chain connects TRBV30 to TRBJ1-1; 8 bases line up with TRBD1. Germline V gene sequence: CDR1 GTSNPN, CDR2 SVGIG (reference sequence). This CDR3 region has 15 residues. V trimming: 2 bases; J trimming: 0 bases; junction bases outside the gene matches: 5. The CDR3 loop is CAWSPGTGVNTEAFF. CDR3 nucleotides: TGTGCCTGGAGTCCCGGGACAGGAGTGAACACTGAAGCTTTCTTT.

In this sample, this clone turned up once. The chain carries TRBV30 and TRBJ1-3, with unresolved D. The CDR3 contains 13 residues. Germline lookup yields CDR1 GTSNPN and CDR2 SVGIG (reference sequence). V was trimmed by 2 bases and J by 2 bases, leaving 7 bases between them. CDR3 sequence: CAWSMATGNTIYF. Here the CDR3 DNA reads TGTGCCTGGAGTATGGCTACTGGAAACACCATATATTTT.

The chain links TRBV7-9 to TRBJ2-1, with 7 bases lining up with TRBD2. This CDR3 comprises 14 residues. The junction had 6 bases not matched to a gene; V was cut back by 4 bases and J by 6 bases. Germline-derived CDR1 and CDR2 are SEHNR and FQNEAQ (reference sequence). CDR3 nucleotide sequence: TGTGCCAGCAGCTCTAGACTAGCTGGCAATGAGCAGTTCTTC. Translating gives CASSSRLAGNEQFF.

For the CDR3, the DNA is TGTGCCTGGAGTATCCAGGGGAACATTCAGTACTTC. It is translated as CAWSIQGNIQYF. J is TRBJ2-4 and V is TRBV30; tentative D call: TRBD1 (6 bases). V shed 2 bases and J shed 7 bases, with 9 bases lying between them. The CDR3 spans 12 residues. The germline CDR1 and CDR2 sequences are GTSNPN and SVGIG (reference sequence).

The chain joins TRBV2 to TRBJ1-3; D is unclear. V was trimmed by 8 bases and J by 3 bases, leaving 14 bases between them. The CDR3 sequence is 14 residues long. The germline V gene has CDR1 SNHLY and CDR2 FYNNEI. CDR3 bases: TGTGCCAGCGGTGTAGGGTCGGTTGGAAACACCATATATTTT. Amino acids: CASGVGSVGNTIYF.

The CDR3 loop is CASSLYPGVNTIYF. The DNA of the CDR3 is TGTGCCAGCAGCTTATACCCAGGGGTGAACACCATATATTTT. This chain joins TRBV7-2 and TRBJ1-3; D perhaps matches TRBD1 (6 bases). Germline values: CDR1 SGHTA, CDR2 FQGNSA. Trimming took 2 bases from V and 7 from J, leaving 12 bases between them. CDR3 size: 14 residues. Supplemented by reference TRBV7-2 and TRBJ1-3, the full variable domain reads GAGVSQSPSNKVTEKGKDVELRCDPISGHTALYWYRQSLGQGLEFLIYFQGNSAPDKSGLPSDRFSAERTGGSVSTLTIQRTQQEDSAVYLCASSLYPGVNTIYFGEGSWLTVV.